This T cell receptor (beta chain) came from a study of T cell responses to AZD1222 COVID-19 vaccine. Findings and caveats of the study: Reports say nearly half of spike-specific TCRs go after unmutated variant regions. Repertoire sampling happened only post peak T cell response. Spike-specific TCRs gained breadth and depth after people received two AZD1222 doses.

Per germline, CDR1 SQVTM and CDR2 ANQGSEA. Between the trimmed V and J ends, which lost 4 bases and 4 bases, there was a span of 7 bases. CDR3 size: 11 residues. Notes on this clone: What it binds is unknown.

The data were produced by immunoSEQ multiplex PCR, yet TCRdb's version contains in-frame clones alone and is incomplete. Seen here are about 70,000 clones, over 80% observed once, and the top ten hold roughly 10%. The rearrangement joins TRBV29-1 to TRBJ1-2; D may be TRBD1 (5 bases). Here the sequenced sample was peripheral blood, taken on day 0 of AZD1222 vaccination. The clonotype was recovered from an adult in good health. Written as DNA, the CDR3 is TGCAGCGTTGGGGGGTTCTATGGCTACACCTTC. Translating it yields CSVGGFYGYTF.